This TCR beta chain was identified during a study of CD8 T cells in Susac syndrome. Germline loops: CDR1 DFQATT, CDR2 SNEGSKA (reference sequence). The CDR3 consists of 12 residues. Trimming left V 5 bases short and J 10 bases short, with 18 bases between. RNA, at about 0.45 to 1 ug, was reverse transcribed with random hexamers. TCRdb processed the immunoSEQ multiplex PCR reads anew with MiXCR; each CDR3 protein has one entry. The table records some 180,000 distinct CDR3 sequences, approximately 94% of them present only once. The source is a human donor in good health. Material for sequencing was CD4+ T cells from PBMCs. The gene calls are TRBV20-1 and TRBJ2-7, with TRBD1 as a possible D gene (6 bases). The CDR3 protein is CSAQIARGHQYF. For the CDR3, the DNA is TGCAGTGCTCAAATCGCCAGGGGCCATCAGTACTTC.